This T cell receptor (beta chain) derives from a study of blood T cell repertoires in COVID-19. The V segment lost 6 bases and the J segment 5 bases; nucleotides outside the gene matches: 27. The CDR3 spans 21 residues. Germline V gene data show CDR1 as MDHEN and CDR2 as SYDVKM. Clones were sequenced by immunoSEQ multiplex PCR, and TCRdb holds only the in-frame ones, with some missing. The sample has around 15,000 clones; around 82% are singletons. V is TRBV28 and J is TRBJ2-7, with TRBD2 identical over 11 bases. The TCR comes from a human donor in a cohort sampled during active COVID-19. Sequenced: peripheral blood. CDR3: CASSRFIGGRLSGRADHEQYF. Here the CDR3 DNA reads TGTGCCAGCAGCCGTTTCATAGGGGGCAGACTTAGCGGGAGGGCCGACCACGAGCAGTACTTC.